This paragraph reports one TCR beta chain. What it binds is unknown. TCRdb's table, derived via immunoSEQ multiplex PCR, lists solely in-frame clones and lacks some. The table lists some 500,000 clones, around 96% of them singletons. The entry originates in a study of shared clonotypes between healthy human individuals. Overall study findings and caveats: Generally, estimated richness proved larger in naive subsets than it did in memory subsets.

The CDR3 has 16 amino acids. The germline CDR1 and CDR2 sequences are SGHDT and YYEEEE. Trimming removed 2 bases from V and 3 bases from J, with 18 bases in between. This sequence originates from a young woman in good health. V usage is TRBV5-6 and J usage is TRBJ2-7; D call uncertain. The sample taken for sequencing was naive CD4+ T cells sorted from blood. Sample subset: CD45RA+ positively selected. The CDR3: CASSLPEHTQFYEQYF. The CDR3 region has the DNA TGTGCCAGCAGCTTACCAGAACATACGCAGTTCTACGAGCAGTACTTC.